A single sample gave rise to the 18 T cell receptor beta chains below, sequenced in a study of breast tumors, draining lymph nodes, adjacent tissues. TCRdb called the multiplex PCR reads again in MiXCR, with one record for every CDR3 protein. In the table there are approximately 280,000 distinct CDR3 sequences, over 25% of which are singletons. Breast cancer patients provided tissue from their axillary draining lymph nodes. The sample comprised axillary lymph node tissue. Receptors originate from a female donor with breast cancer. Some clones in this sample may be carry-over from other donors' samples.

This clonotype was detected many times. This rearrangement joins TRBV20-1 to TRBJ2-1; D ambiguous. Germline V lookup: CDR1 DFQATT, CDR2 SNEGSKA (reference sequence). This CDR3 contains 11 residues. Trimming took off 7 bases at V and 4 bases at J, with 8 bases between the two ends. The DNA for the CDR3 is TGCAGTGGCAGCTCTTACAATGAGCAGTTCTTC. This codes for CSGSSYNEQFF.

This clonotype was recorded at least ten times. V is TRBV5-1 and J is TRBJ2-1; 13 bases map to TRBD2. J lost 4 bases, V lost 4 bases, and 8 bases had no gene match. The germline gives CDR1 SGHRS, CDR2 YFSETQ. This CDR3 comprises 17 residues. CDR3 residues: CASSPVRGLAGYNEQFF. The CDR3 bases are TGCGCCAGCAGCCCTGTGAGGGGACTAGCGGGATACAATGAGCAGTTCTTC. The full variable domain, with the rest looked up from reference TRBV5-1 and TRBJ2-1, is KAGVTQTPRYLIKTRGQQVTLSCSPISGHRSVSWYQQTPGQGLQFLFEYFSETQRNKGNFPGRFSGRQFSNSRSEMNVSTLELGDSALYLCASSPVRGLAGYNEQFFGPGTRLTVL.

The CDR3 is CAISRDRLTVEKLFF. The CDR3 coding sequence is TGTGCCATCAGCCGGGACAGACTTACTGTTGAAAAACTGTTTTTT. The rearrangement uses TRBV10-3 and TRBJ1-4, with 7 bases matching TRBD1. The germline V gene encodes CDR1 ENHRY and CDR2 SYGVKD. CDR3 length: 15 residues. V lost 6 bases and J lost 7; bases outside the gene matches: 11.

This clonotype was found many times. V gene TRBV5-5 combines with J gene TRBJ2-2; 10 bases match TRBD2. Germline V gene data show CDR1 as SGHKS and CDR2 as YYEKEE (reference sequence). The trim removed 4 bases at V and 3 bases at J, leaving 3 bases unmatched. This CDR3 has 15 residues. CDR3 sequence (DNA): TGTGCCAGCAGCCTAGGACTAGCGGACACCGGGGAGCTGTTTTTT. Its protein product is CASSLGLADTGELFF.

A word on this clonotype: Given a much more abundant clone one base away, this may be a read error. The chain couples TRBV13 to TRBJ2-1, with 7 bases that match TRBD2. The CDR3 covers 13 residues. Germline values: CDR1 PRHDT, CDR2 FYEKMQ (reference sequence). CDR3 region: CASSLKAGHEQSF. The DNA for the CDR3 is TGTGCCAGCAGCCTGAAAGCGGGGCATGAGCAGTCCTTC.

In its sample, this clonotype was seen many times. The V call is TRBV6-5, the J call TRBJ2-2; D gene uncertain. Germline CDR1 MNHEY, CDR2 SVGAGI. V was clipped by 6 bases and J by 2 bases, with 22 bases between them. This CDR3 is built from 18 residues. CDR3 bases: TGTGCCAGCAGCTCAAGGGCCAGCTTCTTTCTTAACACCGGGGAGCTGTTTTTT. Protein: CASSSRASFFLNTGELFF.

This chain uses TRBV6-2 or TRBV6-3 with TRBJ2-1, with 7 bases identical to TRBD2. After removal of 4 bases from V and 8 bases from J, the junction contained 14 bases not matched to a gene. Germline V gene sequence: CDR1 MNHEY, CDR2 SVGEGT. The CDR3 totals 16 residues. The chain's CDR3 is CASSSLPAGRSDEQFF. The CDR3 DNA sequence: TGTGCCAGCAGTTCCCTTCCAGCGGGAAGAAGCGATGAGCAGTTCTTC.

The chain recombines TRBV2 with TRBJ1-2; tentatively, D is TRBD1 (5 bases). The V end lost 7 bases, the J end lost 5 bases, and 14 bases lay between the germline ends. The CDR3 length is 13 residues. From germline, CDR1 is SNHLY and CDR2 FYNNEI. The CDR3 DNA follows: TGTGCCAGCACCCCTCAGGGAACTTATGGCTACACCTTC. This sequence encodes CASTPQGTYGYTF.

The V call is TRBV27, the J call TRBJ2-5; tentative D call: TRBD1 (6 bases). This CDR3 region has 16 residues. Germline lookup yields CDR1 MNHEY and CDR2 SMNVEV (reference sequence). Trimming cost V 5 bases and J 2 bases, with 18 bases left between them. The CDR3 DNA reads as TGTGCCAGCAGTCCCCGGGCCGCAAGGGGGCAAGAGACCCAGTACTTC. It encodes CASSPRAARGQETQYF.

There are many counts of this clonotype. V gene TRBV12-3 or TRBV12-4 combines with J gene TRBJ1-5, with 9 positions matching TRBD1. CDR3 length: 16 amino acids. The ends lost 2 bases at V and 2 bases at J; junction bases unmatched: 4. CDR3 region: CASSLRQGGGNQPQHF. The CDR3 DNA sequence: TGTGCCAGCAGTTTACGACAGGGGGGTGGCAATCAGCCCCAGCATTTT.

This clonotype has just a few counts. This chain's CDR3 is CASSLGARANVLTF. The CDR3 nucleotides read TGTGCCAGCAGCTTGGGGGCGAGGGCCAACGTCCTGACTTTC. The rearrangement uses TRBV5-5 and TRBJ2-6; D not resolved. The CDR3 loop spans 14 amino acids. CDR1 is SGHKS and CDR2 is YYEKEE in the germline V gene (reference sequence). The ends were cut back, 0 bases at V and 5 bases at J, with 6 bases in the middle.

This clonotype was counted only a few times. The gene calls are TRBV29-1 and TRBJ2-3; 7 bases fit TRBD2. This CDR3 has 13 residues. CDR1 is SQVTM, CDR2 ANQGSEA, per germline. Losses at the gene ends were 4 bases for V and 4 bases for J; bases not matched to a gene: 5. DNA for the CDR3: TGCAGCGTTGTTGGGGGGGGTGCAGATACGCAGTATTTT. Residues: CSVVGGGADTQYF.

This clonotype was observed at least ten times. DNA of the CDR3: TGTGCCAGCAGCCAACCTGGAGGGCTGAGGGAAAAACTGTTTTTT. It is translated as CASSQPGGLREKLFF. The chain combines TRBV4-2 with TRBJ1-4, with D hard to call. CDR1 is LGHNA and CDR2 is YNFKEQ in the germline V gene. The V gene lost 2 bases and the J gene lost 8 bases, with 15 bases spanning the gap. The CDR3 contains 15 residues.

The sample holds many counts of this clonotype. The V gene is TRBV2, the J gene TRBJ2-5, with 8 bases that match TRBD1. The CDR3 runs 13 residues. CDR1 is SNHLY and CDR2 is FYNNEI in the germline V gene. V was pared by 7 bases and J by 1 base, with 2 bases of the junction left unmatched. CDR3 coding DNA: TGTGCCAGCAAAGGGACAGGCCAAGAGACCCAGTACTTC. Its protein is CASKGTGQETQYF. The complete variable domain, with remaining parts taken from reference TRBV2 and TRBJ2-5, reads EPEVTQTPSHQVTQMGQEVILRCVPISNHLYFYWYRQILGQKVEFLVSFYNNEISEKSEIFDDQFSVERPDGSNFTLKIRSTKLEDSAMYFCASKGTGQETQYFGPGTRLLVL.

At least ten counts were recorded for this clonotype. The chain has TRBV6-5 and TRBJ1-2; D is possibly TRBD1 (5 bases). Germline-derived CDR1 and CDR2 are MNHEY and SVGAGI. The V and J ends lost 5 bases and 6 bases respectively, with 13 bases between them. CDR3 size: 13 residues. Here the CDR3 reads CASSPTWTHGYTF. In DNA form, the CDR3 reads TGTGCCAGCAGTCCTACATGGACACATGGCTACACCTTC.

This clonotype was detected only a few times. It may be a read error: a sequence one base away is much more abundant. V usage is TRBV20-1 and J usage is TRBJ1-3, with 7 bases identical to TRBD1. The CDR3 is 17 residues long. The V and J ends lost 0 bases and 0 bases, in that order; junction bases with no gene match: 8. Per the germline V gene, CDR1 is DFQATT and CDR2 is SNEGSKA (reference sequence). This CDR3 reads CSAREWRQGPSGNTIYF. The DNA for the CDR3 is TGCAGTGCTAGAGAATGGCGACAGGGTCCCTCTGGAAACACCATATATTTT.

In this sample, this clonotype turned up many times. The chain is built from TRBV6-6 and TRBJ1-5; TRBD1 agrees at 7 bases. Trimming took 4 bases from V and 0 from J; bases not matched to a gene: 9. Germline values: CDR1 MNHNY, CDR2 SVGAGI (reference sequence). The CDR3 contains 17 residues. The CDR3 is CASSSGTAIHSNQPQHF. CDR3 coding DNA: TGTGCCAGCAGTTCTGGGACAGCCATACATAGCAATCAGCCCCAGCATTTT.

The J gene is TRBJ1-1, the V gene TRBV6-6, with TRBD1 as a possible D gene (6 bases). The V gene's germline CDR1 is MNHNY and CDR2 SVGAGI (reference sequence). There are 13 residues in the CDR3. The germline V and J ends were trimmed by 7 bases and 3 bases, with 12 bases remaining between them. CDR3 region: CASIGGGDTEAFF. The CDR3, as DNA: TGTGCCAGCATCGGGGGCGGGGACACTGAAGCTTTCTTT.